This T cell receptor (beta chain) came from a study of T-cell reconstitution after alpha-beta-depleted transplantation in children (dated by TCRdb to the mid-2010s). In the study overall: The study quantitatively tracked T-cell immune reconstitution after TCRalphabeta/CD19-depleted allogeneic hematopoietic cell transplantation in children using TCR repertoire profiling.

As regards this clonotype: What this receptor recognizes is not known. Base qualities are missing; no much larger clone stands one base away.

Study-level results and caveats: In some patients, the high TCRbeta diversity seen at day 60 was put down to recipient T cells and intrathymic progenitors that had survived conditioning. The apparently early recovery of alphabetaT-cell counts about two months after transplant reportedly depended on only several hundred rapidly expanded clones that came from non-depleted graft cells. The frequencies of hyperexpanded clones fell over the following months, and after one year, T-cell counts and TCRbeta diversity were mostly attributed to newly produced T cells.

Receptor amplification or capture employed PCR. TCRdb records Illumina HiSeq 2500 as the sequencer. TCR libraries were prepared with molecular barcoding, using unique molecular identifiers to normalize TCRbeta repertoire quantification. Using fastp trimming at Q25 and MiXCR clonotype assembly, TCRdb reanalyzed the public sequencing data and kept in-frame beta chains. All rows with the same CDR3 protein become a single entry with the most common DNA and genes. The sample table records about 980,000 distinct CDR3 sequences; around 30% of these occur just once. The ten largest clones take up over 25% of the sample. Per the publication, the treatment or condition label means: allogeneic hematopoietic cell transplantation with graft depleted of TCRalphabeta T cells and CD19 B cells. TCRalphabeta/CD19-depleted allogeneic hematopoietic cell grafts were given to the transplant recipients, all of whom were children.

The CDR3, cysteine through phenylalanine, is 16 amino acids long. The entry retains the CDR3 DNA only, 48 bases that are in frame from base 1. V ends up 6 bases short and J 0 bases short, with an unmatched junction base count of 5. Rearrangement joined TRBV12-3 or TRBV12-4 to TRBJ2-3, with 11 middle bases fitting TRBD2. The source was PBMCs, mostly from graft donor cells, collected 360 days after TCRalphabeta/CD19-depleted stem cell transplant. This sequence originates from a boy under two years old who had a stem cell transplant for SCID, so the T cells may come from the graft donor. The CDR3 amino acid sequence is: CASRGTSGSSTDTQYF. DNA sequence: TGTGCCAGCAGAGGGACTAGCGGCTCTAGCACAGATACGCAGTATTTT.